Below are 18 T cell receptor beta chains sequenced from a single sample in a study of post-analysis software for immune sequencing data. These receptors lack a known antigen. cDNA libraries of TCR beta carried unique molecular identifiers. TCRdb processed the PCR reads anew with MiXCR; each CDR3 protein has one entry. Among about 540,000 distinct CDR3 sequences listed, less than 40% were seen once. Findings and limits, study-wide: Controls had lower frequencies than patients of 4 or 5 TRBV segments, which included TRBV5-6, TRBV5-1 and TRBV20-1.

Source material: blood. These receptors all come from a girl aged 2-17 years with multiple sclerosis.

This clonotype was picked up a small number of times. The V and J genes are TRBV29-1 and TRBJ2-6; 9 bases are a match to TRBD2. CDR3 length equals 16 residues. In germline, CDR1 is SQVTM, CDR2 ANQGSEA. V shed 3 bases, J shed 0 bases, and the junction held 3 bases outside the gene matches. Here the CDR3 reads CSVDDSGGSGANVLTF. The CDR3 coding sequence is TGCAGCGTTGACGATAGCGGGGGCTCTGGGGCCAACGTCCTGACTTTC.

This clonotype occurred a few times. The chain uses TRBV3-1 and TRBJ2-3; 8 positions agree with TRBD2. Per the germline V gene, CDR1 is LGHDT and CDR2 is YNNKEL (reference sequence). J lost 4 bases, V lost 7 bases, and 7 bases had no gene match. The CDR3 is 14 amino acids. For the CDR3, the DNA is TGTGCCAGCAACCCGGGACTAGAAGCAGATACGCAGTATTTT. Its translation: CASNPGLEADTQYF.

This clonotype was observed a handful of times. This chain connects TRBV5-1 to TRBJ1-2; D is undetermined. The CDR3 consists of 16 residues. Trimming shortened V by 0 bases and J by 4 bases, and 16 bases separated the two germline ends. Germline V gene data show CDR1 as SGHRS and CDR2 as YFSETQ. The CDR3 bases are TGCGCCAGCAGCTTGGGGCAGAGAAGTCCTCCCTATGGCTACACCTTC. It specifies CASSLGQRSPPYGYTF.

This clonotype was seen a few times. V is TRBV9 and J is TRBJ2-1, with 7 positions matching TRBD2. Germline V CDR1 and CDR2: SGDLS, YYNGEE. The trim removed 2 bases at V and 6 bases at J, leaving 5 bases unmatched. CDR3 length: 14 residues. This CDR3 is CASSVGGWRNEQFF. The CDR3 region has the DNA TGTGCCAGCAGCGTGGGGGGGTGGCGCAATGAGCAGTTCTTC.

The chain links TRBV18 to TRBJ1-1; the D gene is possibly TRBD1 (6 bases). Trimming left V 2 bases short and J 1 base short, with 11 bases between. The length of the CDR3 is 15 residues. Germline V gene sequence: CDR1 KGHSH, CDR2 LQKENI. The CDR3 nucleotides read TGTGCCAGCTCACCAATCATGGACAGGAACACTGAAGCTTTCTTT. Residues: CASSPIMDRNTEAFF.

This clonotype was detected a few times. The rearrangement uses TRBV20-1 and TRBJ2-1, with D hard to call. The CDR3 runs 12 residues. Germline CDR1 and CDR2: DFQATT and SNEGSKA (reference sequence). With 6 bases removed from V and 1 base from J, the gap between germline ends came to 7 bases. CDR3 region: CSAPRSYNEQFF. The CDR3 DNA is TGCAGTGCGCCCCGGTCCTACAATGAGCAGTTCTTC.

This clonotype has only a few counts. This chain connects TRBV12-3 or TRBV12-4 to TRBJ2-3; 8 bases are shared with TRBD2. After removal of 1 base from V and 1 base from J, the junction contained 10 bases not matched to a gene. The length of the CDR3 is 18 residues. DNA for the CDR3: TGTGCCAGCAGTTTAGGGCGGGGGGTTATGTTGGGCACAGATACGCAGTATTTT. It codes for CASSLGRGVMLGTDTQYF.

This clonotype was observed a handful of times. The rearrangement joins TRBV12-3 or TRBV12-4 to TRBJ2-3; the match to TRBD2 covers 12 bases. V lost 2 bases and J lost 6; bases outside the gene matches: 9. The CDR3 extends over 17 amino acids. CDR3 region: CASSLWLAGGPYDTQYF. As DNA, the CDR3 is TGTGCCAGCAGTTTATGGCTAGCGGGGGGGCCATATGATACGCAGTATTTT.

This clonotype came up a few times. The CDR3 is CASSLRRGAGEKLFF. CDR3 sequence (DNA): TGTGCCAGCAGCTTAAGGCGGGGGGCCGGTGAAAAACTGTTTTTT. The chain uses TRBV11-2 and TRBJ1-4, with a tentative D call TRBD1 (6 bases). V was cut by 2 bases and J by 7 bases, with 14 bases left in between. Germline V lookup: CDR1 SGHAT, CDR2 FQNNGV. This CDR3 is built from 15 residues. Together with reference TRBV11-2 and TRBJ1-4, the CDR3 gives the full variable domain: EAGVAQSPRYKIIEKRQSVAFWCNPISGHATLYWYQQILGQGPKLLIQFQNNGVVDDSQLPKDRFSAERLKGVDSTLKIQPAKLEDSAVYLCASSLRRGAGEKLFFGSGTQLSVL.

V gene TRBV7-9 combines with J gene TRBJ1-1; 9 positions agree with TRBD1. The CDR3 covers 12 residues. V trimming: 8 bases; J trimming: 4 bases; junction bases outside the gene matches: 2. CDR1 and CDR2 (germline): SEHNR, FQNEAQ (reference sequence). CDR3 sequence: CASGQGFTEAFF. The CDR3 nucleotides read TGTGCCAGCGGACAGGGGTTCACTGAAGCTTTCTTT.

The chain combines TRBV21-1 with TRBJ2-1; the table's D call TRBD2 went unverified against the DNA. TRBV21-1 counts as a pseudogene. The CDR3 is made up of 16 amino acids. The CDR3 DNA is TGTGCCAGCAGCCCTCGAAACCGCTGGTCCTACAATGAGCAGTTCTTC. Translated: CASSPRNRWSYNEQFF.

This clonotype was seen a handful of times. The rearrangement joins TRBV29-1 to TRBJ1-1; 11 bases line up with TRBD1. The CDR3 runs to 14 residues. The germline V gene has CDR1 SQVTM and CDR2 ANQGSEA. V was clipped by 7 bases and J by 6 bases; unmatched bases: 10. CDR3 region: CSADRGLGTAEAFF. CDR3 sequence (DNA): TGCAGCGCGGACAGGGGGCTCGGGACCGCTGAAGCTTTCTTT.

The rearrangement joins TRBV19 to TRBJ1-1, with D perhaps TRBD1 (5 bases). CDR1 and CDR2 from the germline V gene are LNHDA and SQIVND (reference sequence). The CDR3 is 15 amino acids. V was cut by 5 bases and J by 3 bases, with 16 bases left in between. The CDR3 bases are TGTGCCAGTAGTTCGGTGTCGGGGGTTGACACTGAAGCTTTCTTT. Amino acids: CASSSVSGVDTEAFF.

The chain uses TRBV12-3 or TRBV12-4 and TRBJ2-1; TRBD2 might be the D (7 bases). V shed 5 bases and J shed 8 bases, with 22 bases lying between them. There are 16 residues in the CDR3. The DNA of the CDR3 is TGTGCCAGCAGTCCGCCAAGGTGGGGGGGCCAAGATGAGCAGTTCTTC. Encoded protein: CASSPPRWGGQDEQFF.

This rearrangement joins TRBV29-1 to TRBJ1-4, with D possibly being TRBD1 (5 bases). Trimming shortened V by 7 bases and J by 4 bases, and 13 bases separated the two germline ends. The CDR3 is 13 residues long. Germline CDR1 reads SQVTM; CDR2 reads ANQGSEA. The CDR3 coding sequence is TGCAGCGGCCTTGGGGGGATTAATGAAAAACTGTTTTTT. This codes for CSGLGGINEKLFF.

This chain links TRBV7-8 with TRBJ2-1, with 10 bases fitting TRBD1. The J segment lost 10 bases and the V segment lost 2 bases, leaving 20 bases of the junction unmatched. The CDR3 is 19 residues long. Germline V lookup: CDR1 SGHVS, CDR2 FQNEAQ. CDR3 DNA sequence: TGTGCCAGCAGCTTAACGGTCCCGGGACAGGGGCCTAGCTCCTACGAGCAGTTCTTC. Translated, it gives CASSLTVPGQGPSSYEQFF.

The V gene is TRBV27, the J gene TRBJ2-5, with 11 bases fitting TRBD2. Per the germline V gene, CDR1 is MNHEY and CDR2 is SMNVEV (reference sequence). J was trimmed by 2 bases and V by 5 bases; bases with no gene match: 4. This CDR3 has 15 amino acids. The CDR3 nucleotides read TGTGCCAGCAGTCTACTAGCGGGGGAGCAAGAGACCCAGTACTTC. This translates into CASSLLAGEQETQYF.

This rearrangement joins TRBV25-1 to TRBJ2-3, with D unresolved. Trimming cost V 3 bases and J 1 base, with 8 bases left between them. Germline lookup yields CDR1 MGHDK and CDR2 SYGVNS. This CDR3 is 14 amino acids long. CDR3: CASSDVGRTDTQYF. Written as DNA, the CDR3 is TGTGCCAGCAGTGACGTTGGGCGCACAGATACGCAGTATTTT.